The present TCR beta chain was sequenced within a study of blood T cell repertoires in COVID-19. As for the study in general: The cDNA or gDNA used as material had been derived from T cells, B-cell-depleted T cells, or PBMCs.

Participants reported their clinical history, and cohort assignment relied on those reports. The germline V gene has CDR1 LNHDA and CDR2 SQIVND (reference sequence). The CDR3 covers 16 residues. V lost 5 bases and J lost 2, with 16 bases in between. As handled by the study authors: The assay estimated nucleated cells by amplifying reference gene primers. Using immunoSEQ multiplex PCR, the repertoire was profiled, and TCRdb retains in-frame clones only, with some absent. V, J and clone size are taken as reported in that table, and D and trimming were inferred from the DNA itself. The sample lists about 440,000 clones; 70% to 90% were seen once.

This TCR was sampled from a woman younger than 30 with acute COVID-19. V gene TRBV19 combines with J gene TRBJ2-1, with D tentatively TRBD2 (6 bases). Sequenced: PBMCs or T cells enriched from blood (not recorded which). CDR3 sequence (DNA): TGTGCCAGTAGTCCGGGACTCCCGGCCCCCTACAATGAGCAGTTCTTC. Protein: CASSPGLPAPYNEQFF.